This paragraph covers one T cell receptor beta chain sequence. The antigen is not known. The sample belongs to a study of cytomegalovirus exposure and HLA in healthy donors. Study-level points and caveats: The investigators catalogued 150 or so TCR beta chains as cytomegalovirus-associated.

The CDR3 spans 14 residues. V was cut by 4 bases and J by 5 bases, with 12 bases left in between. Germline CDR1 SGHRS, CDR2 YFSETQ. It was with 60 Vbeta and 13 Jbeta primers that the PCR ran. Clones were sequenced by immunoSEQ multiplex PCR, and TCRdb holds only the in-frame ones, with some missing. The table records approximately 81,000 clones, 84% of them present only once. The sequenced material came from PBMCs. V usage is TRBV5-1 and J usage is TRBJ2-2, with a tentative D call TRBD2 (6 bases). This clonotype was sampled from a woman aged 45-60 years in good health and CMV-seronegative. The CDR3 spells CASSIVGGTGELFF. In nucleotides, the CDR3 is TGCGCCAGCAGCATAGTAGGAGGGACCGGGGAGCTGTTTTTT.